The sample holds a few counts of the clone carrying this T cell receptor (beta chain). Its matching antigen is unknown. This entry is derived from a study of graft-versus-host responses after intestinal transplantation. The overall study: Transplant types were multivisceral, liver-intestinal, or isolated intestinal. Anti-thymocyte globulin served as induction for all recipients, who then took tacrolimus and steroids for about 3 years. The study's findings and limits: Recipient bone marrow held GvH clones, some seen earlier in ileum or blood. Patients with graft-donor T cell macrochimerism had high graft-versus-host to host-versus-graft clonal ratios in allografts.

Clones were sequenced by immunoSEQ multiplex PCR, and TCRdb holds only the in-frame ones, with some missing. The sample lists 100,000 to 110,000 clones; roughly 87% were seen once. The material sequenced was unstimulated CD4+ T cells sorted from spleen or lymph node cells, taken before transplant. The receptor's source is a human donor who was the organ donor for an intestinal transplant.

CDR3: CAISDSGRSSGNTIYF. The CDR3 region has the DNA TGTGCCATCAGTGATTCGGGACGGTCGAGCGGAAACACCATATATTTT. The chain employs TRBV10-3 and TRBJ1-3; D may be TRBD1 (5 bases). V gave up 3 bases and J gave up 4 bases, with 16 bases separating them. This CDR3 spans 16 amino acids. Germline values: CDR1 ENHRY, CDR2 SYGVKD.